This TCR beta chain was documented in a study of blood T cell repertoires in COVID-19. Study at large: Sample material is recorded as cDNA or gDNA derived from T cells, B-cell-depleted T cells, or PBMCs.

Germline V gene sequence: CDR1 SGHTA, CDR2 FQGNSA. The ends were cut back, 1 base at V and 1 base at J, with 8 bases in the middle. The CDR3 extends over 14 amino acids. TCRdb keeps only in-frame clones here, not all; method: immunoSEQ multiplex PCR. The table has about 240,000 clones, roughly 86% seen once. Material: peripheral blood. The clonotype was recovered from a woman aged 25 to 39 who had recovered from COVID-19. V gene TRBV7-2 combines with J gene TRBJ2-7, with D possibly TRBD1 on 5 matching bases. The CDR3 region is CASSLGRGSYEQYF. In DNA, the CDR3 is TGTGCCAGCAGCTTAGGAAGGGGTTCCTACGAGCAGTACTTC.